The 29 T cell receptor beta chains listed next were all sequenced from one sample in a study of quantifying T cell responses using KT2 cells. Turning to the study itself: cDNA was made from DNase-treated RNA using alpha and beta constant primers.

A single-stranded UMI oligo with SP2 sequence was ligated to cDNA 3' ends. The first PCR ran 4 to 5 cycles with an equimolar RC1.1 and RC1.2 beta primer mix. TCRdb redid the calling of the UMI-ligation and nested PCR reads with MiXCR, one entry per CDR3 protein. The sample lists some 50,000 distinct CDR3 sequences, around a tenth occurring once. Material: PBMCs spiked with cells of the T cell clone KT2. Receptor source: a human donor.

There are many counts of this clonotype. This rearrangement joins TRBV7-9 to TRBJ2-1; 8 nucleotides line up with TRBD2. The J segment lost 6 bases and the V segment lost 8 bases, leaving 15 bases of the junction unmatched. Germline V gene sequence: CDR1 SEHNR, CDR2 FQNEAQ (reference sequence). CDR3 size: 16 residues. The DNA of the CDR3 is TGTGCCAGCCGCCTGAGTGGGACTAGAGGCCCCAATGAGCAGTTCTTC. It codes for CASRLSGTRGPNEQFF. Supplemented by reference TRBV7-9 and TRBJ2-1, the full variable domain reads DTGVSQNPRHKITKRGQNVTFRCDPISEHNRLYWYRQTLGQGPEFLTYFQNEAQLEKSRLLSDRFSAERPKGSFSTLEIQRTEQGDSAMYLCASRLSGTRGPNEQFFGPGTRLTVL.

This chain connects TRBV5-6 to TRBJ2-7; tentatively, D is TRBD1 (6 bases). V gave up 1 base and J gave up 5 bases, with 19 bases separating them. The CDR3 is 16 amino acids. Germline V CDR1 and CDR2: SGHDT, YYEEEE. The CDR3 sequence: CASSLIFSAGANEQYF. CDR3 nucleotides: TGTGCCAGCAGCTTGATATTCTCGGCAGGGGCCAACGAGCAGTACTTC. The whole variable domain, filled in from reference TRBV5-6 and TRBJ2-7, reads DAGVTQSPTHLIKTRGQQVTLRCSPKSGHDTVSWYQQALGQGPQFIFQYYEEEERQRGNFPDRFSGHQFPNYSSELNVNALLLGDSALYLCASSLIFSAGANEQYFGPGTRLTVT.

This clonotype was observed a few times. The gene calls are TRBV2 and TRBJ2-1; D call uncertain. The V end was cut by 1 base, the J end by 6 bases, with 4 bases between. The CDR3 sequence is 12 residues long. Germline V CDR1 and CDR2: SNHLY, FYNNEI. The CDR3 loop is CASSEGGNEQFF. For the CDR3, the DNA is TGTGCCAGCAGTGAAGGGGGCAATGAGCAGTTCTTC.

This clonotype was seen a handful of times. V and J are TRBV5-1 and TRBJ1-2; D gene unclear. The CDR3 runs 12 residues. Germline CDR1 SGHRS, CDR2 YFSETQ. V was shortened by 0 bases and J by 5 bases, with 5 bases between the two germline ends. This chain's CDR3 is CASSLDQYGYTF. CDR3 bases: TGCGCCAGCAGCTTGGATCAGTATGGCTACACCTTC.

V and J are TRBV2 and TRBJ1-3; the D is unclear. CDR3 size: 15 residues. The germline CDR1 and CDR2 sequences are SNHLY and FYNNEI. Trimming removed 1 base from V and 0 bases from J, with 7 bases in between. The CDR3 loop is CASSEGGFSGNTIYF. In nucleotides, the CDR3 is TGTGCCAGCAGTGAAGGGGGATTCTCTGGAAACACCATATATTTT.

In this sample, this clonotype turned up a few times. CDR3 nucleotides: TGCAGCGTAGATCAGCCCGACAGGGCTCCATACACTGAAGCTTTCTTT. Its translation is CSVDQPDRAPYTEAFF. This chain uses TRBV29-1 with TRBJ1-1; 7 nucleotides align to TRBD1. Germline V CDR1 and CDR2: SQVTM, ANQGSEA. V lost 6 bases and J lost 3; bases outside the gene matches: 16. The CDR3 is 16 residues long.

This clonotype was detected once. A read error may be the cause here, since a much bigger clone is one base away. The CDR3 DNA follows: TGTGCCAGCAGTCGATCAGATACGCAGTGTTTT. Translating it yields CASSRSDTQCF. The V gene is TRBV6-2 or TRBV6-3, the J gene TRBJ2-3; no clear D. This CDR3 comprises 11 residues. Germline V gene sequence: CDR1 MNHEY, CDR2 SVGEGT.

This rearrangement joins TRBV6-1 to TRBJ2-7; D uncertain. This CDR3 is 13 amino acids long. V was trimmed by 3 bases and J by 4 bases, leaving 10 bases between them. CDR1 and CDR2 (germline): MNHNS, SASEGT. The DNA of the CDR3 is TGTGCCAGCAGTGACTCGCTAAAGTACGAGCAGTACTTC. Translation gives CASSDSLKYEQYF.

CDR3 nucleotide sequence: TGTGCCTGCTCCCGGGACCATCAACTATACGAGCAGTACTTC. Protein: CACSRDHQLYEQYF. This chain uses TRBV12-3 or TRBV12-4 with TRBJ2-7; D tentatively reads TRBD1 or TRBD2 (5 bases each). This CDR3 has 14 residues. V was pared by 11 bases and J by 4 bases, with 21 bases between.

This clonotype has more than one count but fewer than ten. V is TRBV27 and J is TRBJ2-2; D uncertain. Trimming removed 1 base at V and 6 bases at J, with 12 bases between. The length of the CDR3 is 15 residues. Germline values: CDR1 MNHEY, CDR2 SMNVEV (reference sequence). The CDR3, as DNA: TGTGCCAGCAGTTTATTCTCACCTGGTGCCGGGGAGCTGTTTTTT. Amino acids: CASSLFSPGAGELFF.

This clonotype has just a few counts. The chain's CDR3 is CASSQEGGSRSAFF. CDR3 nucleotides: TGCGCCAGCAGCCAAGAAGGGGGGTCGAGGTCGGCTTTCTTT. The chain combines TRBV4-1 with TRBJ1-1, with D possibly TRBD1 on 6 matching bases. V was shortened by 0 bases and J by 11 bases, with 16 bases between the two germline ends. The CDR3 spans 14 residues. Germline V gives CDR1 MGHRA, CDR2 YSYEKL.

There are many counts of this clonotype. V gene TRBV29-1 combines with J gene TRBJ2-3; weak D call: TRBD2 (5 bases). The germline V gene has CDR1 SQVTM and CDR2 ANQGSEA. The CDR3 loop spans 9 amino acids. V lost 4 bases to trimming and J lost 10 bases, with 6 bases between them. The CDR3 reads CSVGAAQYF. The CDR3 DNA sequence: TGCAGCGTTGGAGCGGCGCAGTATTTT.

The V gene is TRBV30, the J gene TRBJ1-2, with D perhaps matching TRBD1 (5 bases). CDR1 GTSNPN and CDR2 SVGIG come from the germline V gene (reference sequence). The CDR3 sequence is 12 residues long. V lost 8 bases, J lost 7 bases, and 17 bases lay in between. The CDR3 protein is CARGRDRGGYTF. In DNA form, the CDR3 reads TGTGCCCGAGGGAGGGACCGAGGTGGCTACACCTTC.

In this sample, this clonotype turned up a few times. The gene calls are TRBV6-2 or TRBV6-3 and TRBJ2-7; D remains ambiguous. Per germline, CDR1 MNHEY and CDR2 SVGEGT. Between the trimmed V and J ends, which lost 10 bases and 6 bases, there was a span of 13 bases. This CDR3 region has 11 residues. CDR3 protein: CAIGLGAEQYF. In nucleotides, the CDR3 is TGTGCCATAGGGTTAGGAGCCGAGCAGTACTTC.

The gene calls are TRBV12-3 or TRBV12-4 and TRBJ1-2; unclear D gene. The CDR3 consists of 16 residues. Between the trimmed V and J ends, which lost 8 bases and 5 bases, there was a span of 24 bases. CDR3 sequence reads: CASEFSGSGRVYGYTF. For the CDR3, the DNA is TGTGCCAGCGAGTTTAGTGGCTCCGGGAGGGTTTATGGCTACACCTTC.

The chain employs TRBV4-3 and TRBJ2-3; the match to TRBD2 covers 10 bases. Trimming removed 0 bases from V and 14 bases from J; junction bases left unmatched: 8. CDR3 length: 14 amino acids. CDR1 and CDR2 (germline): LGHNA, YSLEER. The CDR3 here is CASSQERVAGGPYF. The DNA for the CDR3 is TGCGCCAGCAGCCAAGAAAGAGTAGCGGGAGGACCGTATTTT.

The chain combines TRBV7-2 with TRBJ2-7, with TRBD2 matching 8 bases. Germline CDR1 reads SGHTA; CDR2 reads FQGNSA. J was trimmed by 4 bases and V by 2 bases; bases with no gene match: 7. CDR3 length: 15 residues. The CDR3 loop is CASSLIIAGRYEQYF. CDR3 nucleotides: TGTGCCAGCAGCTTAATAATAGCGGGGCGGTACGAGCAGTACTTC.

This clonotype was seen a few times. The chain is built from TRBV9 and TRBJ2-7; D gene uncertain. CDR3 size: 12 residues. Looked up from germline, CDR1 is SGDLS and CDR2 is YYNGEE. Trimming removed 4 bases at V and 1 base at J, with 6 bases between. The DNA for the CDR3 is TGTGCCAGCAGCCCCTTTTCCTACGAGCAGTACTTC. Protein product: CASSPFSYEQYF. Together with reference TRBV9 and TRBJ2-7, the CDR3 gives the full variable domain: DSGVTQTPKHLITATGQRVTLRCSPRSGDLSVYWYQQSLDQGLQFLIQYYNGEERAKGNILERFSAQQFPDLHSELNLSSLELGDSALYFCASSPFSYEQYFGPGTRLTVT.

The rearrangement uses TRBV5-1 and TRBJ2-1; tentative D call: TRBD2 (7 bases). Germline loops: CDR1 SGHRS, CDR2 YFSETQ. This CDR3 comprises 15 residues. V dropped 2 bases and J dropped 5 bases, with 14 bases sitting between them. This chain's CDR3 is CASSLGGGLHNEQFF. In DNA, the CDR3 is TGCGCCAGCAGCTTAGGGGGGGGGCTCCACAATGAGCAGTTCTTC.

This sequence joins TRBV29-1 and TRBJ2-1; no clear D. The germline V gene encodes CDR1 SQVTM and CDR2 ANQGSEA. The CDR3 is 15 amino acids. Trimming took off 5 bases at V and 0 bases at J, with 14 bases between the two ends. The CDR3 region has the DNA TGCAGCGTTTCGCTTTCAACGAGCTCCTACAATGAGCAGTTCTTC. Amino acid sequence: CSVSLSTSSYNEQFF.

This clonotype was seen only a few times. This chain joins TRBV29-1 and TRBJ1-1; possible D gene TRBD1, 5 bases. The CDR3 loop spans 12 amino acids. Per the germline V gene, CDR1 is SQVTM and CDR2 is ANQGSEA. The germline V and J ends were trimmed by 5 bases and 2 bases, with 9 bases remaining between them. The CDR3 loop reads CSVWDGNTEAFF. In DNA, the CDR3 is TGCAGCGTTTGGGACGGTAACACTGAAGCTTTCTTT. The full variable domain, completed using reference TRBV29-1 and TRBJ1-1, is SAVISQKPSRDICQRGTSLTIQCQVDSQVTMMFWYRQQPGQSLTLIATANQGSEATYESGFVIDKFPISRPNLTFSTLTVSNMSPEDSSIYLCSVWDGNTEAFFGQGTRLTVV.

In its sample, this clonotype was seen a few times. V is TRBV12-3 or TRBV12-4 and J is TRBJ2-5; 11 bases align to TRBD1. This CDR3 contains 16 residues. J gave up 2 bases and V 2 bases, and 4 bases lay outside the gene matches. DNA of the CDR3: TGTGCCAGCAGTTTACCGGGGACAGGGGGACAAGAGACCCAGTACTTC. It encodes CASSLPGTGGQETQYF.

This clonotype was observed a single time. This chain links TRBV2 with TRBJ1-2; 8 bases map to TRBD1. V lost 8 bases to trimming and J lost 2 bases; unmatched junction nucleotides: 13. CDR3 size: 16 residues. Germline values: CDR1 SNHLY, CDR2 FYNNEI. The CDR3 region is CASSSRTGPGNYGYTF. CDR3 nucleotides: TGTGCCAGCTCTTCTCGGACAGGGCCCGGCAACTATGGCTACACCTTC. Filled out from reference TRBV2 and TRBJ1-2, the complete variable domain reads EPEVTQTPSHQVTQMGQEVILRCVPISNHLYFYWYRQILGQKVEFLVSFYNNEISEKSEIFDDQFSVERPDGSNFTLKIRSTKLEDSAMYFCASSSRTGPGNYGYTFGSGTRLTVV.

The V call is TRBV4-1, the J call TRBJ1-4; unclear D gene. This CDR3 is built from 15 residues. Trimming left V 0 bases short and J 5 bases short, with 10 bases between. The germline V gene encodes CDR1 MGHRA and CDR2 YSYEKL. CDR3: CASSQDGLSNEKLFF. The CDR3 region has the DNA TGCGCCAGCAGCCAAGATGGCTTGTCGAATGAAAAACTGTTTTTT.

This clonotype occurred a few times. The V and J genes are TRBV4-1 and TRBJ1-3, with D perhaps TRBD1 (6 bases). CDR3 length equals 17 residues. The ends were cut back, 1 base at V and 2 bases at J, with 15 bases in the middle. Per germline, CDR1 MGHRA and CDR2 YSYEKL. CDR3 nucleotide sequence: TGCGCCAGCAGCCAAGTGGGAGGGGGGGAAACTGGAAACACCATATATTTT. It encodes CASSQVGGGETGNTIYF.

This clonotype showed up just a few times. V gene TRBV5-1 combines with J gene TRBJ1-2, with 8 nucleotides matching TRBD1. The germline gives CDR1 SGHRS, CDR2 YFSETQ. The J segment lost 7 bases and the V segment lost 4 bases, leaving 3 bases of the junction unmatched. This CDR3 comprises 12 residues. The CDR3 sequence is CASSPDRAGYTF. DNA of the CDR3: TGCGCCAGCAGCCCGGACAGGGCTGGCTACACCTTC.

This clonotype was detected ten times or more. As DNA, the CDR3 is TGCAGTGCTGGGAGCCAAGAGACCCAGTACTTC. It specifies CSAGSQETQYF. The chain carries TRBV20-1 and TRBJ2-5, with D tentatively TRBD2 (5 bases). The CDR3 totals 11 residues. Germline V gene data show CDR1 as DFQATT and CDR2 as SNEGSKA (reference sequence). Trimming removed 5 bases from V and 1 base from J, with 5 bases in between.

CDR3 in DNA: TGTGCCAGCAGCTCCGGGACAGGGGGCCGGTATAGCAATCAGCCCCAGCATTTT. It is translated as CASSSGTGGRYSNQPQHF. This chain connects TRBV12-3 or TRBV12-4 to TRBJ1-5; 12 bases line up with TRBD1. There are 18 residues in the CDR3. V dropped 6 bases and J dropped 0; count of bases not matched to a gene: 9.

The chain is built from TRBV11-3 and TRBJ1-1; D remains unclear. The V end was cut by 5 bases, the J end by 4 bases, with 11 bases between. The CDR3 extends over 13 amino acids. The germline CDR1 and CDR2 sequences are SGHNT and YENEEA. The CDR3 nucleotides are TGTGCCAGCAGCCCGTTTTCGTCCACTGAAGCTTTCTTT. Its protein product is CASSPFSSTEAFF.